The sequence of this T cell receptor beta chain was determined in a study of cytomegalovirus exposure and HLA in healthy donors. J was trimmed by 5 bases and V by 0 bases; bases with no gene match: 14. The length of the CDR3 is 17 residues. Germline lookup yields CDR1 GTSNPN and CDR2 SVGIG (reference sequence). Regarding the study as a whole: Clonal expansion, a later analysis showed, was greater in HLA-associated TCR beta chains than in equally common others.

To note about this clone: The antigen remains unidentified.

The PCR ran on 60 Vbeta and 13 Jbeta primers. Clones were read by immunoSEQ multiplex PCR, and TCRdb kept only the in-frame ones, dropping some. There are a few hundred thousand clones in the sample; approximately 82% occur only once, and 0.55% to 0.7% lies in the top ten. This TCR derives from a woman in her thirties or forties in good health and CMV-seronegative. This rearrangement joins TRBV30 to TRBJ1-1; TRBD1 agrees at 8 bases. Sequenced material: PBMCs. The CDR3 protein is CAWSVGRQGQVVTEAFF. The CDR3, as DNA: TGTGCCTGGAGTGTAGGGAGACAGGGGCAGGTTGTGACTGAAGCTTTCTTT.